The 29 T cell receptor beta chains below were found in one sample sequenced in a study of regulatory T cells in long-lasting Graves disease. This sample's time point: persistent/refractory GD, antithyroid drugs over 5 years with positive TRAb. Extracted RNA from PBMCs served as the source of the TCR library. CDR3-region Arm-PCR and iRepertoire HTBI primers produced the TCR beta libraries. TCRdb fed the multiplex PCR reads into MiXCR, producing one record per CDR3 protein. The data contain a few hundred thousand distinct CDR3 sequences, 20% to 25% of them seen just once; the ten biggest clones take up roughly a quarter. The sequences come from peripheral blood mononuclear cells (PBMCs), collected when the disease was refractory, from a patient treated with antithyroid drugs. These receptors originate from a middle-aged woman with Graves disease.

This clonotype was seen only once. This rearrangement joins TRBV5-4 to TRBJ1-1; D unresolved. Looked up from germline, CDR1 is SGHNT and CDR2 is YYREEE (reference sequence). The V end was cut by 7 bases, the J end by 1 base, with 17 bases between. This CDR3 has 15 amino acids. The CDR3 DNA reads TGTGCCAGCGGTAACCTTTTCGGGCGGAACACTGAAGCTTTCTTT. Translation gives CASGNLFGRNTEAFF.

This clonotype was seen only a few times. The chain has TRBV7-9 and TRBJ2-7; 11 positions agree with TRBD2. The CDR3 is 15 residues long. Unmatched junction bases numbered 7, after V lost 5 bases and J lost 4 bases. Germline CDR1 is SEHNR and CDR2 is FQNEAQ (reference sequence). The CDR3 DNA reads as TGTGCCAGCAGCCGAGCTAGCGGGAGGACTTACGAGCAGTACTTC. This encodes CASSRASGRTYEQYF.

This clonotype was counted at least ten times. The chain links TRBV11-2 to TRBJ2-7; D is unclear. V lost 4 bases to trimming and J lost 2 bases, with 15 bases between them. CDR3 size: 15 residues. Per germline, CDR1 SGHAT and CDR2 FQNNGV. The CDR3 loop reads CASSSRKHRPYEQYF. The CDR3 DNA is TGTGCCAGCAGCTCGAGAAAGCACCGACCCTACGAGCAGTACTTC.

Only one count was recorded for this clonotype. The gene calls are TRBV6-9 and TRBJ2-2; D call uncertain. CDR3 length: 15 amino acids. Germline V gives CDR1 MNHGY, CDR2 SVAAGI. Deletions cut 4 bases from V and 1 base from J, with 10 bases between. The CDR3 DNA sequence: TGTGCCAGCAGTTCCCGAGGTGGGAACACCGGGGAGCTGTTTTTT. Its translation: CASSSRGGNTGELFF.

This clonotype was seen more than once but under ten times. V is TRBV10-3 and J is TRBJ1-1; maybe TRBD1 (5 bases). Germline assignment: CDR1 ENHRY and CDR2 SYGVKD. V dropped 3 bases and J dropped 6 bases, with 11 bases sitting between them. This CDR3 is built from 13 residues. CDR3 DNA: TGTGCCATCAGTGATGGGGGAACCCCTGAAGCTTTCTTT. Its protein product is CAISDGGTPEAFF.

This CDR3 reads CASSFPGKTETQYF. The CDR3 DNA follows: TGCGCCAGCAGCTTCCCAGGGAAAACGGAGACCCAGTACTTC. This chain links TRBV5-1 with TRBJ2-5, with D possibly being TRBD1 (5 bases). With 2 bases removed from V and 5 bases from J, the gap between germline ends came to 13 bases. This CDR3 contains 14 residues. Germline V CDR1 and CDR2: SGHRS, YFSETQ.

This clonotype was seen many times. This chain connects TRBV7-3 to TRBJ2-7, with 10 bases that match TRBD1. The CDR3 sequence is 15 residues long. V was pared by 5 bases and J by 0 bases, with 4 bases of the junction left unmatched. Germline assignment: CDR1 SGHTA and CDR2 FQGTGA. CDR3 in amino acids: CASSRGTGDSYEQYF. Written as DNA, the CDR3 is TGTGCCAGCAGCCGCGGGACAGGGGACTCCTACGAGCAGTACTTC.

V gene TRBV13 combines with J gene TRBJ2-6, with D possibly matching TRBD2 (6 bases). Germline CDR1 reads PRHDT; CDR2 reads FYEKMQ (reference sequence). The CDR3 spans 16 residues. V lost 6 bases and J 4 bases, leaving 16 bases between the germline ends. The CDR3 loop reads CASSPDYSGGANVLTF. The CDR3 DNA sequence: TGTGCCAGCAGTCCGGACTACTCGGGGGGGGCCAACGTCCTGACTTTC.

This clonotype appeared a few times. This chain links TRBV19 with TRBJ1-5; D may be TRBD1 (5 bases). The CDR3 spans 13 residues. From germline, CDR1 is LNHDA and CDR2 SQIVND (reference sequence). Trimming shortened V by 6 bases and J by 3 bases, and 9 bases separated the two germline ends. The CDR3 loop reads CASSDSYNQPQHF. The CDR3 region has the DNA TGTGCCAGTAGCGACAGTTACAATCAGCCCCAGCATTTT.

This chain links TRBV28 with TRBJ1-2; D ambiguous. Germline V gene sequence: CDR1 MDHEN, CDR2 SYDVKM. With 9 bases removed from V and 4 bases from J, the gap between germline ends came to 9 bases. This CDR3 contains 11 residues. The DNA for the CDR3 is TGTGCCAGTGCGAAAGGCTATGGCTACACCTTC. Amino acid sequence: CASAKGYGYTF.

The table lists this clonotype with a few counts. The chain carries TRBV28 and TRBJ2-1, with 7 positions matching TRBD1. The germline gives CDR1 MDHEN, CDR2 SYDVKM. The CDR3 extends over 12 amino acids. The trim removed 5 bases at V and 8 bases at J, leaving 3 bases unmatched. The CDR3 DNA sequence: TGTGCCAGCAGTCTACAGGGGTATGAGCAGTTCTTC. It translates to CASSLQGYEQFF.

V gene TRBV6-1 combines with J gene TRBJ1-2; 7 positions agree with TRBD1. The CDR3 has 15 amino acids. V trimming: 9 bases; J trimming: 4 bases; junction bases outside the gene matches: 14. The germline CDR1 and CDR2 sequences are MNHNS and SASEGT. CDR3 protein: CASTMRQGTSYGYTF. The CDR3 region has the DNA TGTGCCAGTACCATGCGACAGGGTACTAGCTATGGCTACACCTTC.

Comments on this clonotype: A read error is likely here: a far larger clone is one base away. The genes are TRBV2 and TRBJ2-1; 10 nucleotides align to TRBD2. The DNA end favors TRBJ2-5, so the J call may be wrong. CDR1 SNHLY and CDR2 FYNNEI come from the germline V gene. This CDR3 comprises 15 residues. In DNA form, the CDR3 reads TGTGCCAGCATTGAGGTAGCGGGAGGAGTGGAGGCCCAGTACTTC. Translation gives CASIEVAGGVEAQYF.

In its sample, this clonotype was seen many times. The chain joins TRBV2 to TRBJ2-7, with D possibly TRBD1 on 6 matching bases. Germline CDR1 is SNHLY and CDR2 is FYNNEI. Trimming pared 6 bases from V and 2 bases from J, leaving 11 bases between. This CDR3 spans 13 amino acids. DNA of the CDR3: TGTGCCAGCAGGAACAGGGAACCCTACGAGCAGTACTTC. It translates to CASRNREPYEQYF.

At least ten counts were recorded for this clonotype. DNA of the CDR3: TGTGCCAGCAGTGACAGACAAGAGACCCAGTACTTC. It translates to CASSDRQETQYF. V gene TRBV2 combines with J gene TRBJ2-5, with D hard to call. V was pared by 3 bases and J by 2 bases, with 4 bases between. Germline V gene sequence: CDR1 SNHLY, CDR2 FYNNEI. The CDR3 contains 12 residues.

This clonotype was picked up many times. The chain carries TRBV5-1 and TRBJ2-7; possibly TRBD1 for D (6 bases). CDR1 and CDR2 from the germline V gene are SGHRS and YFSETQ. This CDR3 has 14 amino acids. V gave up 5 bases and J gave up 3 bases, with 15 bases separating them. CDR3 protein: CASSFWGRVYEQYF. Here the CDR3 DNA reads TGCGCCAGCAGTTTCTGGGGGCGCGTCTACGAGCAGTACTTC.

Turning to this clonotype: A read error may account for a junction end that differs from germline. The V and J genes are TRBV10-2 and TRBJ2-5; the D is unclear. The CDR3 loop spans 12 amino acids. Germline-derived CDR1 and CDR2 are WSHSY and SAAADI. The CDR3, as DNA: TGCACCAGCAGTAGGTATGAAGAGACCCAGTACTTC. It codes for CTSSRYEETQYF.

The V and J genes are TRBV20-1 and TRBJ2-2; 7 bases fit TRBD1. CDR1 and CDR2 (germline): DFQATT, SNEGSKA (reference sequence). V was pared by 6 bases and J by 0 bases, with 4 bases of the junction left unmatched. CDR3 length: 14 amino acids. CDR3 sequence reads: CSAKQGTNTGELFF. CDR3 DNA sequence: TGCAGTGCAAAACAGGGGACGAACACCGGGGAGCTGTTTTTT.

This clonotype has a handful of counts. The chain joins TRBV10-3 to TRBJ1-1; the match to TRBD1 covers 8 bases. V lost 10 bases to trimming and J lost 1 base; unmatched junction nucleotides: 11. The germline gives CDR1 ENHRY, CDR2 SYGVKD. The CDR3 has 15 amino acids. CDR3 region: CATETTGTGNTEAFF. In nucleotides, the CDR3 is TGTGCCACCGAAACGACCGGGACAGGGAACACTGAAGCTTTCTTT.

Ten or more counts support this clonotype. The DNA of the CDR3 is TGTGCCAGCAGTCTAGGACGGGAGAACACTGAAGCTTTCTTT. This codes for CASSLGRENTEAFF. The chain links TRBV6-1 to TRBJ1-1; no clear D. Germline CDR1 is MNHNS and CDR2 is SASEGT. This CDR3 has 14 residues. Deletions cut 5 bases from V and 1 base from J, with 11 bases between.

Ten or more counts support this clonotype. V and J are TRBV28 and TRBJ1-4, with a tentative D call TRBD1 (6 bases). With 3 bases removed from V and 7 bases from J, the gap between germline ends came to 9 bases. The V gene's germline CDR1 is MDHEN and CDR2 SYDVKM. This CDR3 contains 13 residues. CDR3 bases: TGTGCCAGCAGTTTCTCCAGGGGTGAAAAACTGTTTTTT. Protein: CASSFSRGEKLFF.

This clonotype was picked up a small number of times. V is TRBV30 and J is TRBJ1-1; 10 positions agree with TRBD1. V gave up 4 bases and J gave up 0 bases; unmatched junction bases: 5. This CDR3 is built from 15 residues. Germline V gene data show CDR1 as GTSNPN and CDR2 as SVGIG (reference sequence). The CDR3 loop is CAWTGTGAVNTEAFF. For the CDR3, the DNA is TGTGCCTGGACCGGGACAGGGGCTGTGAACACTGAAGCTTTCTTT.

In its sample, this clonotype was seen a few times. The rearrangement uses TRBV7-2 and TRBJ2-2; 10 bases are shared with TRBD2. J was trimmed by 4 bases and V by 2 bases; bases with no gene match: 10. CDR1 SGHTA and CDR2 FQGNSA come from the germline V gene. The CDR3 consists of 18 residues. DNA for the CDR3: TGTGCCAGCAGCTTACAGGCTAGCGGGAGTGTAAGCACCGGGGAGCTGTTTTTT. It codes for CASSLQASGSVSTGELFF.

This clonotype has at least ten counts. The genes are TRBV11-3 and TRBJ2-1, with unresolved D. CDR3 length: 15 residues. Germline values: CDR1 SGHNT, CDR2 YENEEA. The V end lost 0 bases, the J end lost 0 bases, and 6 bases lay between the germline ends. The DNA of the CDR3 is TGTGCCAGCAGCTTAGATTCCAGCTCCTACAATGAGCAGTTCTTC. This gives the protein CASSLDSSSYNEQFF.

At least ten counts were recorded for this clonotype. This chain joins TRBV6-1 and TRBJ2-2, with unresolved D. V lost 4 bases, J lost 0 bases, and 6 bases lay in between. The CDR3 totals 14 residues. Germline loops: CDR1 MNHNS, CDR2 SASEGT. The CDR3 region is CASSGVPNTGELFF. CDR3 nucleotide sequence: TGTGCCAGCAGTGGGGTCCCGAACACCGGGGAGCTGTTTTTT.

This clonotype was counted at least ten times. The chain uses TRBV10-3 and TRBJ1-4, with 7 nucleotides matching TRBD1. The CDR3 runs 14 residues. In germline, CDR1 is ENHRY, CDR2 SYGVKD. Trimming cost V 0 bases and J 9 bases; bases outside gene matches: 4. The CDR3 DNA reads TGTGCCATCAGTGAGTCCGGGACAGACAAAAAACTGTTTTTT. Residues: CAISESGTDKKLFF.

In this sample, this clonotype turned up a few times. The chain couples TRBV12-3 or TRBV12-4 to TRBJ1-1, with 11 nucleotides matching TRBD1. Trimming took 8 bases from V and 5 from J; bases not matched to a gene: 1. The CDR3 consists of 12 residues. The CDR3 sequence: CASGTGGTEAFF. The CDR3 bases are TGTGCCAGCGGGACAGGGGGGACTGAAGCTTTCTTT.

The chain employs TRBV7-2 and TRBJ1-5, with TRBD1 matching 8 bases. Losses at the gene ends were 1 base for V and 7 bases for J; bases not matched to a gene: 6. CDR1 SGHTA and CDR2 FQGNSA come from the germline V gene. The CDR3 totals 15 residues. The DNA of the CDR3 is TGTGCCAGCAGCTTAGATCAGGGGGCAGGACAGCCCCAGCATTTT. It specifies CASSLDQGAGQPQHF. The full variable domain, completed using reference TRBV7-2 and TRBJ1-5, is GAGVSQSPSNKVTEKGKDVELRCDPISGHTALYWYRQSLGQGLEFLIYFQGNSAPDKSGLPSDRFSAERTGGSVSTLTIQRTQQEDSAVYLCASSLDQGAGQPQHFGDGTRLSIL.

This clonotype was seen a few times. This chain uses TRBV28 with TRBJ2-7; TRBD1 agrees at 8 bases. The CDR3 has 15 residues. Germline V lookup: CDR1 MDHEN, CDR2 SYDVKM. The junction had 10 bases not matched to a gene; V was cut back by 4 bases and J by 5 bases. The CDR3 DNA reads as TGTGCCAGCAGTTACACCCGGGACAGGAGTAACGAGCAGTACTTC. Its translation: CASSYTRDRSNEQYF.